These T cell receptor beta chains were read from a single sample in a study of blood T cell repertoires in COVID-19. Using immunoSEQ multiplex PCR, the repertoire was profiled, and TCRdb retains in-frame clones only, with some absent. The sample has around 300,000 clones, 70% to 90% seen once. Sequenced sample: peripheral blood. The receptors shown here come from a woman in her forties or fifties with active or convalescent COVID-19. CDR3s include the opening cysteine and the closing phenylalanine or tryptophan. D genes are given only for firm matches. Clone size appears in some rows only: once, few, many, or a class for an expanded clone.

V	D	J	size	CDR3	DNA
TRBV10-3	-	TRBJ2-7	-	CAISGAGEGQYF	TGTGCCATCAGTGGCGCAGGGGAGGGGCAGTACTTC
TRBV21-1	-	TRBJ2-2	-	CASSLKPGQGMTGELFF	TGTGCCAGCAGCTTAAAACCGGGACAGGGGATGACCGGGGAGCTGTTTTTT
TRBV7-2	-	TRBJ2-5	once	CASSLVGGAGKTQYF	TGTGCCAGCAGCTTAGTCGGGGGTGCAGGGAAGACCCAGTACTTC
TRBV6-5	TRBD1	TRBJ1-2	few	CASSYGDRRDGYTF	TGTGCCAGCAGTTACGGGGACAGGCGAGACGGCTACACCTTC
TRBV2	-	TRBJ2-5	once	CASTGEETQYF	TGTGCCAGCACGGGGGAAGAGACCCAGTACTTC
TRBV7-7	TRBD1	TRBJ1-1	-	CASSLEQGAEAFF	TGTGCCAGCAGCTTAGAGCAGGGGGCTGAAGCTTTCTTT
TRBV5-1	-	TRBJ2-1	-	CASRQAFSYNEQFF	TGCGCCAGCCGGCAAGCGTTCTCCTACAATGAGCAGTTCTTC
TRBV2	-	TRBJ1-1	-	CASSEGLQGTEAFF	TGTGCCAGCAGTGAAGGTTTGCAGGGGACTGAAGCTTTCTTT
TRBV10-2	-	TRBJ1-1	once	CASSESPDTEAFF	TGCGCCAGCAGTGAGTCCCCCGACACTGAAGCTTTCTTT
TRBV5-1	TRBD1	TRBJ1-2	-	CASSQRTGGPSNYGYTF	TGCGCCAGCAGCCAAAGGACAGGGGGCCCCTCCAACTATGGCTACACCTTC
TRBV6-1	TRBD1	TRBJ2-1	-	CASSEIQGGLYNEQFF	TGTGCCAGCAGTGAGATACAGGGGGGCCTTTACAATGAGCAGTTCTTC
TRBV28	TRBD1	TRBJ2-1	-	CASSPQPTGVNEQFF	TGTGCCAGCAGTCCTCAGCCGACAGGGGTCAATGAGCAGTTCTTC
TRBV20-1	TRBD2	TRBJ2-3	-	CSASELAGTQYF	TGCAGTGCTAGTGAACTAGCGGGTACGCAGTATTTT
TRBV7-8	-	TRBJ1-6	once	CASSLGRGGNSPLHF	TGTGCCAGCAGCTTAGGTCGGGGTGGTAATTCACCCCTCCACTTT
TRBV6-5	-	TRBJ1-5	-	CASSLTGGRGPQHF	TGTGCCAGCAGCCTGACAGGTGGGAGGGGGCCCCAGCATTTT
TRBV7-8	-	TRBJ1-5	-	CASSLEHRDPGHQPQHF	TGTGCCAGCAGCTTAGAACACAGGGACCCCGGCCATCAGCCCCAGCATTTT
TRBV18	TRBD2	TRBJ2-1	-	CASSPPPSGSRSYNEQFF	TGTGCCAGCTCACCACCTCCTAGCGGGAGTAGGTCCTACAATGAGCAGTTCTTC
TRBV7-9	TRBD1	TRBJ1-6	-	CASSRDSYSPLHF	TGTGCCAGCAGCAGGGACAGCTATTCACCCCTCCACTTT
TRBV9	TRBD2	TRBJ2-1	-	CASSELAGRSYNEQFF	TGTGCCAGCAGCGAGTTAGCGGGCCGATCCTACAATGAGCAGTTCTTC
TRBV6-2/TRBV6-3	-	TRBJ1-2	-	CASSYSTWRTRGFKGYTF	TGTGCCAGCAGTTACTCGACCTGGCGAACAAGGGGTTTCAAGGGCTACACCTTC
TRBV5-4	-	TRBJ2-3	-	CASSLGLRGDTQYF	TGTGCCAGCAGCTTGGGTCTACGGGGAGATACGCAGTATTTT
TRBV7-8	TRBD1	TRBJ1-5	-	CASSEGTGGVSQPQHF	TGTGCCAGCAGCGAGGGGACAGGGGGTGTAAGTCAGCCCCAGCATTTT
TRBV14	TRBD1	TRBJ1-1	-	CASSPLEWRGPGTEAFF	TGTGCCAGCAGCCCCCTCGAATGGAGGGGGCCGGGCACTGAAGCTTTCTTT
TRBV2	TRBD1	TRBJ1-2	-	CASSMRDSPNYGYTF	TGTGCCAGCAGTATGCGGGACAGCCCTAACTATGGCTACACCTTC
TRBV6-5	-	TRBJ1-4	-	CASSSLRIRGGEKLFF	TGTGCCAGCAGTTCCCTTCGAATCAGGGGTGGCGAAAAACTGTTTTTT
TRBV10-3	TRBD1	TRBJ1-2	-	CAISTGVDGYTF	TGTGCCATCAGCACAGGGGTCGACGGCTACACCTTC
TRBV6-5	-	TRBJ2-2	once	CASRSGANTGELFF	TGTGCCAGCAGATCAGGGGCGAACACCGGGGAGCTGTTTTTT
TRBV6-2/TRBV6-3	-	TRBJ1-6	once	CASSYRQGARNSPLHF	TGTGCCAGCAGTTACCGCCAGGGCGCCCGGAATTCACCCCTCCACTTT